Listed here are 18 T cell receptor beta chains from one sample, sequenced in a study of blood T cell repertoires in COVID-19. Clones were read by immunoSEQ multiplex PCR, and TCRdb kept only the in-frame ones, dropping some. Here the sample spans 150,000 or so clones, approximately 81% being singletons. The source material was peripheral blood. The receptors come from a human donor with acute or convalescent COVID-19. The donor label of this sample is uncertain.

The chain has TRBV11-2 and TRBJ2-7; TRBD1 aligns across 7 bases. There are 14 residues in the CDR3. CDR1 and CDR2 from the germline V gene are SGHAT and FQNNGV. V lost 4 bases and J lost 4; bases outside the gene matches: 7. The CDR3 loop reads CASSSLRDSYEQYF. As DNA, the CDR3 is TGTGCCAGCAGCTCTCTCCGGGACAGTTACGAGCAGTACTTC.

The CDR3 region is CSASSGGVRAGELFF. Here the CDR3 DNA reads TGCAGTGCTAGTAGCGGGGGGGTACGAGCCGGGGAGCTGTTTTTT. This chain uses TRBV20-1 with TRBJ2-2; 11 nucleotides match TRBD2. The junction had 6 bases not matched to a gene; V was cut back by 3 bases and J by 6 bases. The CDR3 length is 15 residues. Germline V lookup: CDR1 DFQATT, CDR2 SNEGSKA (reference sequence).

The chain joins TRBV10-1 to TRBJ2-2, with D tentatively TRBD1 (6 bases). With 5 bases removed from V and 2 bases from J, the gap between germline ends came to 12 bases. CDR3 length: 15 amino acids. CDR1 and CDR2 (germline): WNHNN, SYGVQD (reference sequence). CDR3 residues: CASSSGQKNTGELFF. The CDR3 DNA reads TGCGCCAGCAGTTCCGGACAGAAAAACACCGGGGAGCTGTTTTTT.

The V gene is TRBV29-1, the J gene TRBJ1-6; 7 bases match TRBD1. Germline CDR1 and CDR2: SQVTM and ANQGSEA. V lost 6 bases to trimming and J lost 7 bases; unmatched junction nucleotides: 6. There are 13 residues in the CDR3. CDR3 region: CSVQTGMNSPLHF. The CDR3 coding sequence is TGCAGCGTCCAGACAGGGATGAATTCACCCCTCCACTTT.

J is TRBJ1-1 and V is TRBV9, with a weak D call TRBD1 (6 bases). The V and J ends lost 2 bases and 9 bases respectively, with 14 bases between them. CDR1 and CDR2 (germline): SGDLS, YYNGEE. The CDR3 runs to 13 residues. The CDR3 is CASSVGSGTKAFF. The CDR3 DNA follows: TGTGCCAGCAGCGTCGGATCGGGGACAAAAGCTTTCTTT. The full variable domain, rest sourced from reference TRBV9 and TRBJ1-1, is DSGVTQTPKHLITATGQRVTLRCSPRSGDLSVYWYQQSLDQGLQFLIQYYNGEERAKGNILERFSAQQFPDLHSELNLSSLELGDSALYFCASSVGSGTKAFFGQGTRLTVV.

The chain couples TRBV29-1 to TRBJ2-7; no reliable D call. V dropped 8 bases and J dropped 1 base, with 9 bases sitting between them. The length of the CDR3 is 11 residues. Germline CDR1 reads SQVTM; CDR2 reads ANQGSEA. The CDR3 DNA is TGCAGCATAACTTGGTCCTACGAGCAGTACTTC. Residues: CSITWSYEQYF.

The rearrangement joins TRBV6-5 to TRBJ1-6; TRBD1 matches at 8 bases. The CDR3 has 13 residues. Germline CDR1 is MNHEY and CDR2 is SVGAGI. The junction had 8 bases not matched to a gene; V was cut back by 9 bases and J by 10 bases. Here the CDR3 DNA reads TGTGCCAGTGGACAGGGAGGTGGGTCACCCCTCCACTTT. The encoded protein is CASGQGGGSPLHF.

CDR3 sequence: CASSIGARSNQPQHF. For the CDR3, the DNA is TGTGCCAGTAGTATAGGAGCCAGGTCTAATCAGCCCCAGCATTTT. The V call is TRBV19, the J call TRBJ1-5; D remains ambiguous. The V gene's germline CDR1 is LNHDA and CDR2 SQIVND (reference sequence). V lost 1 base and J 4 bases, leaving 11 bases between the germline ends. This CDR3 comprises 15 residues.

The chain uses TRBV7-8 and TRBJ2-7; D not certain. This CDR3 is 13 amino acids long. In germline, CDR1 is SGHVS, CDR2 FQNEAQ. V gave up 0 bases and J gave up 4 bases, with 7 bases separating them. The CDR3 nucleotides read TGTGCCAGCAGCTTAGCGCAACTTTACGAGCAGTACTTC. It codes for CASSLAQLYEQYF. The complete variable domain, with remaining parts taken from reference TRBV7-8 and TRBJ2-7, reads GAGVSQSPRYKVAKRGQDVALRCDPISGHVSLFWYQQALGQGPEFLTYFQNEAQLDKSGLPSDRFFAERPEGSVSTLKIQRTQQEDSAVYLCASSLAQLYEQYFGPGTRLTVT.

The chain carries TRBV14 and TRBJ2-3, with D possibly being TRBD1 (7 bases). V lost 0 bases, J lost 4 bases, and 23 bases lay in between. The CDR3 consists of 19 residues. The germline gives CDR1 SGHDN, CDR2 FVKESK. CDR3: CASSQDSPLAGGKPDTQYF. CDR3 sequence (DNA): TGTGCCAGCAGCCAAGATTCACCTCTGGCAGGGGGGAAACCAGATACGCAGTATTTT.

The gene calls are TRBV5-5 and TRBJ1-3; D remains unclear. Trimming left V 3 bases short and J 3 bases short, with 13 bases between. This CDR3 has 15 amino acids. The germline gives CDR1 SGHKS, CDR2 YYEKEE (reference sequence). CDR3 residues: CASSYLPSDGNTIYF. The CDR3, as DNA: TGTGCCAGCAGCTACCTCCCATCAGATGGAAACACCATATATTTT.

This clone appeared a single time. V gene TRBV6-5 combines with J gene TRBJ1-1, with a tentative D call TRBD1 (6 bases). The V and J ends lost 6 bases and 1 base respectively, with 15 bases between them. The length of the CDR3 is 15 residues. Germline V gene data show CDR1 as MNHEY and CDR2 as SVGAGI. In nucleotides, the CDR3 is TGTGCCAGCAGCCAAGCCGGACAGCCGAACACTGAAGCTTTCTTT. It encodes CASSQAGQPNTEAFF.

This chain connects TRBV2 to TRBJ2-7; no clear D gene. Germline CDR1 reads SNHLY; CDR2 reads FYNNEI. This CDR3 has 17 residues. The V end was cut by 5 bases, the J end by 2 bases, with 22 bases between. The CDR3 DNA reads TGTGCCAGCAGTACAAGCCCCGACACCCAAATTACCTACGAGCAGTACTTC. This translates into CASSTSPDTQITYEQYF.

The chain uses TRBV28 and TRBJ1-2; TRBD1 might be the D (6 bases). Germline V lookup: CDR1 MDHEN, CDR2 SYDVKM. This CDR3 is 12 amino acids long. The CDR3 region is CVCDRRDYGYTF. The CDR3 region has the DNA TGTGTTTGTGACAGGAGAGACTATGGCTACACCTTC.

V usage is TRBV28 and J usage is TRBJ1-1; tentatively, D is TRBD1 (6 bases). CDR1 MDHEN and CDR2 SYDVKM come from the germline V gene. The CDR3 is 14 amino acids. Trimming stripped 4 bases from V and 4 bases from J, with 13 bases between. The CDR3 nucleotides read TGTGCCAGCAGTTGGCGGGGGGCGGGCACTGAAGCTTTCTTT. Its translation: CASSWRGAGTEAFF.

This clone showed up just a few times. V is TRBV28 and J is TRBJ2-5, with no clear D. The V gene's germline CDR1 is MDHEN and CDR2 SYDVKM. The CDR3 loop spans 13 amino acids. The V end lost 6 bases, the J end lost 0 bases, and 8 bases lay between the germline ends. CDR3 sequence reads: CASRDGYQETQYF. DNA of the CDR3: TGTGCCAGCAGAGACGGGTACCAAGAGACCCAGTACTTC.

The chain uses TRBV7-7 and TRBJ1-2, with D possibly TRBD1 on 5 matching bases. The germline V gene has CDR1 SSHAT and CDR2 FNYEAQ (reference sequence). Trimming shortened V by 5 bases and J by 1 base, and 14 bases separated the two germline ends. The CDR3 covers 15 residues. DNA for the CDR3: TGTGCCAGCAGCCCCCCACAGGAGAGTAACTATGGCTACACCTTC. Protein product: CASSPPQESNYGYTF.

This CDR3 reads CASVWTSGGAYEQYF. The CDR3 region has the DNA TGTGCCAGCGTTTGGACTAGCGGGGGGGCATACGAGCAGTACTTC. This chain joins TRBV28 and TRBJ2-7, with TRBD2 matching over 15 bases. This CDR3 has 15 amino acids. Per the germline V gene, CDR1 is MDHEN and CDR2 is SYDVKM. V was clipped by 8 bases and J by 4 bases; unmatched bases: 6.